Listed below are T cell receptor beta chains from one sample, sequenced in a study of cytotoxic CD8 clonotypes in ibrutinib-treated CLL. The method was immunoSEQ multiplex PCR; TCRdb's version includes in-frame clones alone and lacks a portion of them. Here the sample spans around 310,000 clones, around four fifths being singletons. The sample in question was PBMCs, obtained before ibrutinib treatment. Receptors were obtained from a human donor with chronic lymphocytic leukemia. CDR3s leave out the opening cysteine and the closing phenylalanine or tryptophan. The order of the fields is J gene, D gene, V gene, CDR3 protein. A D gene is named only where the DNA matches it firmly.

J gene: TRBJ2-3
D gene: -
V gene: TRBV6-5
CDR3 protein: ASSTRATDTQY

J gene: TRBJ2-2
D gene: -
V gene: TRBV5-1
CDR3 protein: ASSLNQFANTGELF

J gene: TRBJ2-7
D gene: TRBD2
V gene: TRBV2
CDR3 protein: ASRAPGLAGGVSYEQY

J gene: TRBJ2-1
D gene: -
V gene: TRBV30
CDR3 protein: AWSVSSGARREQF

J gene: TRBJ2-4
D gene: TRBD1
V gene: TRBV7-9
CDR3 protein: ASSSRIRDRGSNIQY

J gene: TRBJ2-5
D gene: TRBD1
V gene: TRBV2
CDR3 protein: ASSVDRGRRETQY

J gene: TRBJ2-1
D gene: TRBD2
V gene: TRBV5-5
CDR3 protein: ASSLVGSGSWDEQF

J gene: TRBJ2-2
D gene: TRBD1
V gene: TRBV9
CDR3 protein: ASSGPRTGHTGELF

J gene: TRBJ2-3
D gene: TRBD1
V gene: TRBV7-2
CDR3 protein: ASSPYRGKADTQY

J gene: TRBJ2-7
D gene: -
V gene: TRBV21-1
CDR3 protein: ASIQVLGEQY

J gene: TRBJ1-2
D gene: -
V gene: TRBV6-5
CDR3 protein: ASSYSAGIYYGYT

J gene: TRBJ1-4
D gene: TRBD1
V gene: TRBV5-1
CDR3 protein: ASRTGATNEKLF

J gene: TRBJ2-2
D gene: TRBD1
V gene: TRBV10-1
CDR3 protein: ASSGTGGTGELF

J gene: TRBJ2-6
D gene: -
V gene: TRBV7-6
CDR3 protein: ASSLVLGLSGANVLT

J gene: TRBJ1-1
D gene: -
V gene: TRBV29-1
CDR3 protein: SVEGRLNTEAF